Below are 13 T cell receptor beta chains sequenced from a single sample in a study of cytomegalovirus exposure and HLA in healthy donors. Assay: immunoSEQ multiplex PCR; the TCRdb copy retains only in-frame clones and omits some. This table has about 140,000 clones, around four fifths appearing once. The sequenced sample consisted of PBMCs. Every receptor here comes from a man aged 30 to 45 in good health and CMV-seropositive.

V gene TRBV19 combines with J gene TRBJ1-1; tentative D call: TRBD1 (5 bases). The germline V gene has CDR1 LNHDA and CDR2 SQIVND (reference sequence). There are 13 residues in the CDR3. Trimming took off 7 bases at V and 4 bases at J, with 13 bases between the two ends. The DNA of the CDR3 is TGTGCCAGTACCGACAGACCAGGCACTGAAGCTTTCTTT. It yields the protein CASTDRPGTEAFF.

This chain uses TRBV6-6 with TRBJ2-1; D possibly corresponds to TRBD1 (6 bases). Deletions cut 3 bases from V and 3 bases from J, with 15 bases between. Germline-derived CDR1 and CDR2 are MNHNY and SVGAGI (reference sequence). There are 16 residues in the CDR3. The CDR3 DNA reads TGTGCCAGCAGTTATACTGACAGGACCCGCTACAATGAGCAGTTCTTC. Protein sequence: CASSYTDRTRYNEQFF.

The chain is built from TRBV6-4 and TRBJ2-3; the D gene is possibly TRBD1 (6 bases). The CDR3 extends over 16 amino acids. Between the trimmed V and J ends, which lost 0 bases and 4 bases, there was a span of 14 bases. Germline V gives CDR1 MRHNA, CDR2 SNTAGT. Here the CDR3 DNA reads TGTGCCAGCAGTGACTCGAATGCCAGGGGCTCAGATACGCAGTATTTT. The encoded protein is CASSDSNARGSDTQYF.

The V call is TRBV5-1, the J call TRBJ1-1; 8 positions agree with TRBD1. CDR3 length equals 16 residues. The ends lost 0 bases at V and 4 bases at J; junction bases unmatched: 8. Germline-derived CDR1 and CDR2 are SGHRS and YFSETQ. The CDR3 coding sequence is TGCGCCAGCAGCTTGGCATATCGGGGACAGGTCACTGAAGCTTTCTTT. This translates into CASSLAYRGQVTEAFF. The variable domain in full, with the rest retrieved from reference TRBV5-1 and TRBJ1-1, is KAGVTQTPRYLIKTRGQQVTLSCSPISGHRSVSWYQQTPGQGLQFLFEYFSETQRNKGNFPGRFSGRQFSNSRSEMNVSTLELGDSALYLCASSLAYRGQVTEAFFGQGTRLTVV.

The chain combines TRBV5-1 with TRBJ1-2, with 7 bases matching TRBD1. This CDR3 is 14 amino acids long. The germline V gene encodes CDR1 SGHRS and CDR2 YFSETQ. The ends lost 4 bases at V and 6 bases at J; junction bases unmatched: 9. The CDR3 coding sequence is TGCGCCAGCAGCCTAGGAGACAGGGCGGATGGCTACACCTTC. Its translation is CASSLGDRADGYTF.

The chain combines TRBV29-1 with TRBJ1-2; 12 nucleotides align to TRBD1. Unmatched junction bases numbered 7, after V lost 4 bases and J lost 4 bases. CDR1 and CDR2 (germline): SQVTM, ANQGSEA. CDR3 length: 15 amino acids. The CDR3 reads CSVGGQGAQSYGYTF. The DNA for the CDR3 is TGCAGCGTTGGGGGACAGGGGGCGCAAAGCTATGGCTACACCTTC.

J is TRBJ2-7 and V is TRBV2, with 15 positions matching TRBD2. The J segment lost 7 bases and the V segment lost 4 bases, leaving 8 bases of the junction unmatched. This CDR3 spans 16 amino acids. The V gene's germline CDR1 is SNHLY and CDR2 FYNNEI. DNA of the CDR3: TGTGCCAGCAGTGTAGGACTAGCGGGGGGGACAGGAGAGCAGTACTTC. This encodes CASSVGLAGGTGEQYF. The variable domain in full, completed from reference TRBV2 and TRBJ2-7, reads EPEVTQTPSHQVTQMGQEVILRCVPISNHLYFYWYRQILGQKVEFLVSFYNNEISEKSEIFDDQFSVERPDGSNFTLKIRSTKLEDSAMYFCASSVGLAGGTGEQYFGPGTRLTVT.

The CDR3: CASSLGTGLMGYGYTF. The CDR3 DNA is TGTGCCAGCAGCCTCGGGACAGGCCTAATGGGCTATGGCTACACCTTC. The chain links TRBV7-3 to TRBJ1-2; 8 nucleotides align to TRBD1. Germline V gene lookup returns CDR1 SGHTA and CDR2 FQGTGA. V dropped 5 bases and J dropped 4; count of bases not matched to a gene: 12. The CDR3 extends over 16 amino acids.

This chain joins TRBV5-1 and TRBJ2-3, with 11 bases matching TRBD2. The CDR3 sequence is 15 residues long. V gave up 2 bases and J gave up 6 bases; unmatched junction bases: 5. CDR1 and CDR2 from the germline V gene are SGHRS and YFSETQ. The CDR3 coding sequence is TGCGCCAGCAGCTTTAGCGGGGGGGCCTCTGATACGCAGTATTTT. Translating gives CASSFSGGASDTQYF.

As to this clone: Compared with germline, one end of the junction differs, possibly owing to a read error. The rearrangement uses TRBV7-8 and TRBJ2-5, with D perhaps TRBD2 (5 bases). CDR3 length: 15 amino acids. The germline gives CDR1 SGHVS, CDR2 FQNEAQ. The DNA for the CDR3 is TGTGCCAGCAGCATAGCCCCAGCCCGGGGAGAGACCCAGTACTTC. Translated, it gives CASSIAPARGETQYF. Drawing the rest from reference TRBV7-8 and TRBJ2-5, the complete variable domain is GAGVSQSPRYKVAKRGQDVALRCDPISGHVSLFWYQQALGQGPEFLTYFQNEAQLDKSGLPSDRFFAERPEGSVSTLKIQRTQQEDSAVYLCASSIAPARGETQYFGPGTRLLVL.

The chain carries TRBV15 and TRBJ2-1, with 8 positions matching TRBD1. CDR1 and CDR2 (germline): LNHNV, YYDKDF (reference sequence). J gave up 6 bases and V 3 bases, and 10 bases lay outside the gene matches. CDR3 length: 16 amino acids. This chain's CDR3 is CATSSPSQGAGNEQFF. The CDR3 DNA reads TGTGCCACCAGCAGCCCGTCCCAGGGGGCCGGCAATGAGCAGTTCTTC.

The chain is built from TRBV2 and TRBJ2-7; D might be TRBD2 (5 bases). The V gene lost 5 bases and the J gene lost 4 bases, with 21 bases spanning the gap. CDR3 size: 16 residues. CDR1 and CDR2 (germline): SNHLY, FYNNEI. As DNA, the CDR3 is TGTGCCAGCAGTCCCCCGATTGGCATGGAGGAGTACGAGCAGTACTTC. Translation: CASSPPIGMEEYEQYF.

The chain joins TRBV9 to TRBJ2-5; 7 nucleotides line up with TRBD2. Germline assignment: CDR1 SGDLS and CDR2 YYNGEE. The CDR3 consists of 14 residues. V lost 0 bases and J lost 4; bases outside the gene matches: 3. CDR3 bases: TGTGCCAGCAGCGTAGGTCCGGGAGGAGAGACCCAGTACTTC. Its translation: CASSVGPGGETQYF.